Listed below are T cell receptor beta chains from one sample, sequenced in a study of metastatic and nonmetastatic thyroid tumors. TCRdb recomputed clones from the PCR reads via MiXCR. This sample has tens of thousands of clones, with around 24% found just once. The sequencing sample was made of tumor tissue. The receptors stem from a female donor with papillary thyroid cancer or a benign thyroid nodule (not recorded which). Some clones in this sample may be carry-over from other donors' samples. The CDR3 runs from the conserved cysteine through the conserved F or W. Each record gives: J gene, D gene, V gene, clone size, CDR3 protein, CDR3 DNA. A D gene is named only where the DNA matches it firmly. Expanded clones get a size class; other rows say once, few or many, or leave the size out.

j_call: TRBJ2-2; d_call: NA; v_call: TRBV6-1; clone_size: few; cdr3_aa: CASSLGAGDTGELFF; cdr3_nt: TGTGCCAGCAGTTTGGGGGCTGGTGACACCGGTGAGCTGTTTTTT
j_call: TRBJ1-6; d_call: NA; v_call: TRBV2; clone_size: medium-sized; cdr3_aa: CASRGVSPLHF; cdr3_nt: TGTGCCAGCAGAGGTGTTTCACCCCTCCACTTT
j_call: TRBJ2-7; d_call: TRBD2; v_call: TRBV28; clone_size: few; cdr3_aa: CASTELAGAREQYF; cdr3_nt: TGTGCCAGCACCGAACTAGCGGGGGCCCGCGAGCAGTACTTC
j_call: TRBJ1-2; d_call: TRBD1; v_call: TRBV28; clone_size: NA; cdr3_aa: CASILQGAGSSGYTF; cdr3_nt: TGTGCCAGCATCCTACAGGGGGCCGGTTCTTCTGGCTACACCTTC
j_call: TRBJ2-7; d_call: TRBD1; v_call: TRBV12-3/TRBV12-4; clone_size: few; cdr3_aa: CASNKDRDRGDEQYF; cdr3_nt: TGTGCCAGCAATAAGGACCGGGACAGGGGAGACGAGCAGTACTTC
j_call: TRBJ2-1; d_call: TRBD1; v_call: TRBV11-2; clone_size: NA; cdr3_aa: CASSSNQGVYNEQFF; cdr3_nt: TGTGCCAGCAGCTCAAATCAGGGGGTCTACAATGAGCAGTTCTTC
j_call: TRBJ1-4; d_call: NA; v_call: TRBV5-1; clone_size: NA; cdr3_aa: CASSLGEEDFNEKLFF; cdr3_nt: TGCGCCAGCAGCTTGGGGGAGGAAGACTTTAATGAAAAACTGTTTTTT
j_call: TRBJ1-1; d_call: TRBD1; v_call: TRBV11-2; clone_size: few; cdr3_aa: CASSLDRGTGVMNTEAFF; cdr3_nt: TGTGCCAGCAGCTTAGATCGGGGGACAGGAGTTATGAACACTGAAGCTTTCTTT
j_call: TRBJ2-7; d_call: TRBD2; v_call: TRBV6-1; clone_size: few; cdr3_aa: CASSEGTSGSYEQYF; cdr3_nt: TGTGCCAGCAGTGAGGGGACTAGCGGGAGTTATGAGCAGTACTTC
j_call: TRBJ2-6; d_call: TRBD1; v_call: TRBV12-3/TRBV12-4; clone_size: few; cdr3_aa: CASSKTGTGANVLTF; cdr3_nt: TGTGCCAGCAGTAAGACAGGGACTGGGGCCAACGTCCTGACTTTC
j_call: TRBJ2-2; d_call: TRBD2; v_call: TRBV9; clone_size: few; cdr3_aa: CASSATSRNTGELFF; cdr3_nt: TGTGCCAGCAGCGCGACTAGCAGAAACACCGGGGAGCTGTTTTTT
j_call: TRBJ2-5; d_call: NA; v_call: TRBV29-1; clone_size: many; cdr3_aa: CSVGPLTSDGTRDQYF; cdr3_nt: TGCAGCGTTGGTCCCCTTACCTCGGACGGTACGAGGGACCAGTACTTC
j_call: TRBJ2-7; d_call: NA; v_call: TRBV6-1; clone_size: few; cdr3_aa: CASRGFNEQYF; cdr3_nt: TGTGCCAGCAGGGGGTTCAACGAGCAGTACTTC
j_call: TRBJ1-2; d_call: TRBD1; v_call: TRBV6-5; clone_size: many; cdr3_aa: CASSYSRWDREVGYTF; cdr3_nt: TGTGCCAGCAGTTACTCGAGGTGGGACAGAGAAGTTGGGTACACCTTC
j_call: TRBJ2-1; d_call: NA; v_call: TRBV7-6; clone_size: NA; cdr3_aa: CASSSGKHNEQFF; cdr3_nt: TGTGCCAGCAGCTCGGGGAAACACAATGAGCAGTTCTTC
j_call: TRBJ2-1; d_call: TRBD2; v_call: TRBV12-3/TRBV12-4; clone_size: NA; cdr3_aa: CATPPLAGGVNEQFF; cdr3_nt: TGTGCCACCCCGCCTCTAGCGGGAGGGGTGAATGAGCAGTTCTTC
j_call: TRBJ1-1; d_call: NA; v_call: TRBV20-1; clone_size: many; cdr3_aa: CSARSPGADTEAFF; cdr3_nt: TGCAGTGCTAGAAGCCCGGGGGCGGACACTGAAGCTTTCTTT
j_call: TRBJ2-1; d_call: NA; v_call: TRBV6-5; clone_size: many; cdr3_aa: CASSYSWSSYNEQFF; cdr3_nt: TGTGCCAGCAGTTACTCTTGGAGCTCCTACAATGAGCAGTTCTTC
j_call: TRBJ1-1; d_call: NA; v_call: TRBV5-1; clone_size: many; cdr3_aa: CASSLTEYSNTEAFF; cdr3_nt: TGCGCCAGCAGCTTGACCGAATACTCAAACACTGAAGCTTTCTTT
j_call: TRBJ1-3; d_call: TRBD1; v_call: TRBV30; clone_size: many; cdr3_aa: CAWTRAGGPENTIYF; cdr3_nt: TGTGCCTGGACCCGAGCAGGGGGGCCAGAAAACACCATATATTTT
j_call: TRBJ1-4; d_call: TRBD1; v_call: TRBV28; clone_size: many; cdr3_aa: CASSSRPGQYNEKLFF; cdr3_nt: TGTGCCAGCAGTTCGCGCCCGGGACAGTATAATGAAAAACTGTTTTTT
j_call: TRBJ2-1; d_call: NA; v_call: TRBV4-3; clone_size: NA; cdr3_aa: CASSRGADPYNEQFF; cdr3_nt: TGCGCCAGCAGCCGCGGGGCAGACCCCTACAATGAGCAGTTCTTC
j_call: TRBJ2-7; d_call: TRBD1; v_call: TRBV25-1; clone_size: NA; cdr3_aa: CASSEYYGQGRYEQYF; cdr3_nt: TGTGCCAGCAGTGAATACTACGGACAGGGGCGGTACGAGCAGTACTTC
j_call: TRBJ2-3; d_call: NA; v_call: TRBV7-6; clone_size: many; cdr3_aa: CASSLEIGTDTQYF; cdr3_nt: TGTGCCAGCAGCTTAGAGATCGGCACAGATACGCAGTATTTT
j_call: TRBJ1-2; d_call: NA; v_call: TRBV6-1; clone_size: NA; cdr3_aa: CASRTGSGYTF; cdr3_nt: TGTGCCAGCAGAACGGGGTCGGGCTACACCTTC
j_call: TRBJ2-7; d_call: NA; v_call: TRBV4-3; clone_size: many; cdr3_aa: CASSQGTTSYEQYF; cdr3_nt: TGCGCCAGCAGCCAAGGTACTACCTCTTACGAGCAGTACTTC
j_call: TRBJ2-5; d_call: TRBD2; v_call: TRBV20-1; clone_size: many; cdr3_aa: CSARGTSDQETQYF; cdr3_nt: TGCAGTGCTAGAGGGACTAGCGATCAAGAGACCCAGTACTTC
j_call: TRBJ1-1; d_call: TRBD1; v_call: TRBV6-1; clone_size: many; cdr3_aa: CASSDGDRGTEAFF; cdr3_nt: TGTGCCAGCAGTGATGGGGACAGGGGCACTGAAGCTTTCTTT
j_call: TRBJ1-3; d_call: NA; v_call: TRBV6-1; clone_size: medium-sized; cdr3_aa: CASSGYGPSGNTIYF; cdr3_nt: TGTGCCAGCAGTGGTTATGGGCCCTCTGGAAACACCATATATTTT
j_call: TRBJ1-3; d_call: NA; v_call: TRBV11-2; clone_size: many; cdr3_aa: CASSYGSSGNTIYF; cdr3_nt: TGTGCCAGCAGCTATGGGAGCTCTGGAAACACCATATATTTT
j_call: TRBJ2-3; d_call: TRBD1; v_call: TRBV6-4; clone_size: few; cdr3_aa: CASSDGTGGTDTQYF; cdr3_nt: TGTGCCAGCAGTGACGGGACAGGGGGCACAGATACGCAGTATTTT
j_call: TRBJ2-7; d_call: TRBD1; v_call: TRBV18; clone_size: few; cdr3_aa: CASSPQGTGGTYEQYF; cdr3_nt: TGTGCCAGCTCACCCCAGGGGACAGGGGGCACCTACGAGCAGTACTTC
j_call: TRBJ1-2; d_call: NA; v_call: TRBV5-7; clone_size: NA; cdr3_aa: CASSTAGGVDGYTF; cdr3_nt: TGTGCCAGCAGCACTGCGGGGGGCGTTGATGGCTACACCTTC
j_call: TRBJ1-1; d_call: NA; v_call: TRBV6-1; clone_size: few; cdr3_aa: CASAGRMNTEAFF; cdr3_nt: TGTGCCAGTGCGGGACGGATGAACACTGAAGCTTTCTTT
j_call: TRBJ2-3; d_call: NA; v_call: TRBV12-3/TRBV12-4; clone_size: many; cdr3_aa: CASSSTRGDIQYF; cdr3_nt: TGTGCCAGCAGTTCAACCCGGGGGGACATTCAGTATTTC
j_call: TRBJ2-1; d_call: TRBD1; v_call: TRBV5-1; clone_size: NA; cdr3_aa: CASSLEQGARANEQFF; cdr3_nt: TGCGCCAGCAGCTTGGAACAGGGGGCTCGGGCCAATGAGCAGTTCTTC
j_call: TRBJ2-1; d_call: TRBD2; v_call: TRBV7-9; clone_size: many; cdr3_aa: CASSLSSGGLGEQFF; cdr3_nt: TGTGCCAGCAGCTTATCTAGCGGGGGTCTGGGTGAGCAGTTCTTC
j_call: TRBJ1-5; d_call: TRBD1; v_call: TRBV27; clone_size: NA; cdr3_aa: CASRVTGSNQPQHF; cdr3_nt: TGTGCCAGCAGGGTGACAGGGAGCAATCAGCCCCAGCATTTT
j_call: TRBJ2-5; d_call: NA; v_call: TRBV7-2; clone_size: many; cdr3_aa: CASSLVATEETQYF; cdr3_nt: TGTGCCAGCAGCTTAGTTGCGACAGAAGAGACCCAGTACTTC
j_call: TRBJ2-7; d_call: TRBD1; v_call: TRBV28; clone_size: NA; cdr3_aa: CASRYPGQGYEQYF; cdr3_nt: TGTGCCAGCAGGTACCCGGGACAGGGGTACGAGCAGTACTTC
j_call: TRBJ1-1; d_call: TRBD1; v_call: TRBV2; clone_size: few; cdr3_aa: CASRLGTELEAFF; cdr3_nt: TGTGCCAGCAGACTCGGGACAGAGCTTGAAGCTTTCTTT
j_call: TRBJ1-5; d_call: NA; v_call: TRBV19; clone_size: few; cdr3_aa: CASSIGSPSNQPQHF; cdr3_nt: TGTGCCAGTAGTATAGGGAGTCCTAGCAATCAGCCCCAGCATTTT
j_call: TRBJ2-1; d_call: TRBD2; v_call: TRBV19; clone_size: many; cdr3_aa: CATQKPERETSEQFF; cdr3_nt: TGTGCCACTCAGAAACCCGAGCGGGAAACCTCGGAGCAGTTCTTC
j_call: TRBJ1-1; d_call: NA; v_call: TRBV6-1; clone_size: NA; cdr3_aa: CAISGQGKEAFF; cdr3_nt: TGTGCCATCAGTGGGCAGGGAAAAGAAGCTTTCTTT
j_call: TRBJ2-7; d_call: TRBD1; v_call: TRBV6-1; clone_size: NA; cdr3_aa: CASTIRTGDGNEQYF; cdr3_nt: TGTGCCAGCACTATACGGACAGGGGACGGTAACGAGCAGTACTTC
j_call: TRBJ1-2; d_call: NA; v_call: TRBV4-3; clone_size: many; cdr3_aa: CASSQGFAGGGGYTF; cdr3_nt: TGCGCCAGCAGCCAAGGTTTCGCAGGCGGTGGTGGCTACACCTTC
j_call: TRBJ2-3; d_call: TRBD2; v_call: TRBV20-1; clone_size: NA; cdr3_aa: CRGGASSTDTQYF; cdr3_nt: TGCAGGGGAGGGGCTAGCTCGACAGATACGCAGTATTTT